Presented here are 25 T cell receptor beta chains from one specimen sequenced in a study of cytomegalovirus exposure and HLA in healthy donors listed by TCRdb under 2017. Library preparation used the immunoSEQ multiplex PCR assay. TCRdb carries this immuneACCESS record with in-frame sequences only. Its versions omit some clonotypes, under half of them owing to an unresolved V gene in the studies checked, with the rest unexplained. The sample includes about 92,000 clones, with approximately 94% observed a single time. The top ten clones comprise around 1.1% of the sample. Material for sequencing was PBMCs. These receptors came from a woman in her twenties or thirties in good health and CMV-seropositive.

This clone has just one count. The chain joins TRBV28 to TRBJ2-3, with TRBD2 identical over 11 bases. V shed 5 bases and J 2 bases; nucleotides not matched to a gene: 6. This CDR3 comprises 16 residues. In germline, CDR1 is MDHEN, CDR2 SYDVKM. In nucleotides, the CDR3 is TGTGCCAGCAGTAGAAGGGGACTAGCGGACACAGATACGCAGTATTTT. This encodes CASSRRGLADTDTQYF.

The V gene is TRBV19, the J gene TRBJ2-1; D possibly corresponds to TRBD2 (5 bases). CDR3 length: 15 amino acids. From germline, CDR1 is LNHDA and CDR2 SQIVND (reference sequence). Trimming left V 5 bases short and J 8 bases short, with 19 bases between. The CDR3 protein is CASSPTITRSHEQFF. CDR3 nucleotide sequence: TGTGCCAGTAGTCCTACCATCACTAGATCCCATGAGCAGTTCTTC.

The V call is TRBV5-1, the J call TRBJ2-7; TRBD1 matches at 8 bases. V trimming: 1 base; J trimming: 2 bases; junction bases outside the gene matches: 5. From germline, CDR1 is SGHRS and CDR2 YFSETQ. This CDR3 spans 15 amino acids. The DNA for the CDR3 is TGCGCCAGCAGCTTGAGGGGACAGGCGGCCTACGAGCAGTACTTC. It yields the protein CASSLRGQAAYEQYF.

CDR3 coding DNA: TGTGCCAGCAGTTTCCCCGGGATCCCAGATCAGCCCCAGCATTTT. It translates to CASSFPGIPDQPQHF. The chain is built from TRBV28 and TRBJ1-5; D is unresolved. The V end was cut by 3 bases, the J end by 5 bases, with 14 bases between. This CDR3 region has 15 residues. The germline V gene encodes CDR1 MDHEN and CDR2 SYDVKM.

This sequence joins TRBV7-8 and TRBJ1-5; unclear D gene. Between the trimmed V and J ends, which lost 5 bases and 9 bases, there was a span of 14 bases. This CDR3 spans 13 amino acids. Germline V gene data show CDR1 as SGHVS and CDR2 as FQNEAQ. The CDR3 protein is CASSLGYGSPQHF. CDR3 DNA sequence: TGTGCCAGCAGCCTCGGGTATGGTTCGCCCCAGCATTTT.

V and J are TRBV7-2 and TRBJ1-4; the D is unclear. Trimming removed 1 base at V and 7 bases at J, with 19 bases between. Germline V gives CDR1 SGHTA, CDR2 FQGNSA. This CDR3 has 17 amino acids. CDR3 amino acids: CASSLDPIAVGGEKLFF. The CDR3 DNA is TGTGCCAGCAGCTTAGATCCGATCGCGGTGGGTGGTGAAAAACTGTTTTTT.

CDR3 amino acids: CASSKFALEGIGNTIYF. The CDR3 DNA reads TGTGCCAGCAGCAAGTTTGCCCTAGAGGGAATTGGAAACACCATATATTTT. The chain recombines TRBV21-1 with TRBJ1-3. TRBV21-1 is a pseudogene segment. This CDR3 is 17 amino acids long.

The chain has TRBV7-9 and TRBJ2-7, with 9 bases that match TRBD2. From germline, CDR1 is SEHNR and CDR2 FQNEAQ (reference sequence). V trimming: 1 base; J trimming: 6 bases; junction bases outside the gene matches: 19. The CDR3 is 19 residues long. CDR3 sequence: CASSLGGRLISGRGGEQYF. CDR3 in DNA: TGTGCCAGCAGCTTAGGGGGCCGACTGATTAGCGGGAGAGGAGGCGAGCAGTACTTC.

This clone was seen repeatedly, ten times or more. J is TRBJ1-2 and V is TRBV19; the match to TRBD1 covers 8 bases. Germline-derived CDR1 and CDR2 are LNHDA and SQIVND (reference sequence). This CDR3 region has 14 residues. The V gene end was trimmed by 3 bases and the J gene end by 3 bases; junction bases not matched to a gene: 3. CDR3: CASSILDRDYGYTF. The CDR3 region has the DNA TGTGCCAGTAGTATTCTGGACAGGGACTATGGCTACACCTTC. Full variable domain (outside the CDR3, taken from reference TRBV19 and TRBJ1-2): DGGITQSPKYLFRKEGQNVTLSCEQNLNHDAMYWYRQDPGQGLRLIYYSQIVNDFQKGDIAEGYSVSREKKESFPLTVTSAQKNPTAFYLCASSILDRDYGYTFGSGTRLTVV.

This chain links TRBV15 with TRBJ1-2, with 9 bases aligning to TRBD1. With V trimmed by 3 bases and J by 2 bases, 4 bases remained unmatched. The germline V gene encodes CDR1 LNHNV and CDR2 YYDKDF (reference sequence). The CDR3 is made up of 15 amino acids. The CDR3 protein is CATSRGTGINYGYTF. In DNA form, the CDR3 reads TGTGCCACCAGCAGGGGGACAGGGATAAACTATGGCTACACCTTC.

This clone was seen a handful of times. The V gene is TRBV7-2, the J gene TRBJ1-1, with no clear D. Germline CDR1 SGHTA, CDR2 FQGNSA. Trimming removed 5 bases at V and 5 bases at J, with 21 bases between. This CDR3 contains 16 residues. DNA for the CDR3: TGTGCCAGCAGCCCCCAGGTGGGCGAAGCGGGGACTGAAGCTTTCTTT. Protein: CASSPQVGEAGTEAFF.

The genes are TRBV5-6 and TRBJ1-5, with D tentatively TRBD1 (6 bases). V was cut by 4 bases and J by 3 bases, with 14 bases left in between. The germline V gene encodes CDR1 SGHDT and CDR2 YYEEEE. This CDR3 comprises 15 residues. This chain's CDR3 is CASSRYQGINQPQHF. The CDR3, as DNA: TGTGCCAGCAGCCGTTATCAGGGGATCAATCAGCCCCAGCATTTT.

The chain joins TRBV19 to TRBJ2-2; D not resolved. Germline assignment: CDR1 LNHDA and CDR2 SQIVND (reference sequence). The CDR3 sequence is 13 residues long. Trimming took off 3 bases at V and 12 bases at J, with 14 bases between the two ends. The CDR3 coding sequence is TGTGCCAGTAGTATGGGCAAATTAAGGAAGCTGTTTTTT. This translates into CASSMGKLRKLFF.

The J gene is TRBJ1-2, the V gene TRBV7-3, with D perhaps TRBD1 (5 bases). This CDR3 region has 13 residues. Trimming cost V 7 bases and J 4 bases, with 13 bases left between them. In germline, CDR1 is SGHTA, CDR2 FQGTGA. The CDR3 sequence is CASMTRASYGYTF. The CDR3 nucleotides are TGTGCCAGCATGACCAGGGCGTCCTATGGCTACACCTTC. Variable domain in full (rest from reference TRBV7-3 and TRBJ1-2): GAGVSQTPSNKVTEKGKYVELRCDPISGHTALYWYRQSLGQGPEFLIYFQGTGAADDSGLPNDRFFAVRPEGSVSTLKIQRTERGDSAVYLCASMTRASYGYTFGSGTRLTVV.

The chain couples TRBV28 to TRBJ2-7; D remains ambiguous. Germline CDR1 reads MDHEN; CDR2 reads SYDVKM. Trimming cost V 7 bases and J 4 bases, with 14 bases left between them. CDR3 length equals 13 residues. CDR3 nucleotides: TGTGCCAGCAACTTGGGCGCTGGGTACGAGCAGTACTTC. Translation: CASNLGAGYEQYF.

In regard to this clone: At one boundary the junction diverges from the germline segment, which might be a read error. Here the CDR3 reads CASSNDREWNF. The CDR3 nucleotides are TGTGCCAGCAGTAATGACAGGGAGTGGAACTTC. The chain couples TRBV2 to TRBJ2-7; 7 bases line up with TRBD1. This CDR3 is built from 11 residues. Germline CDR1 reads SNHLY; CDR2 reads FYNNEI.

The chain's CDR3 is CATSGGLAGLNEQYF. The CDR3 bases are TGTGCCACCAGCGGCGGACTAGCGGGACTCAACGAGCAGTACTTC. This chain uses TRBV15 with TRBJ2-7; 12 nucleotides align to TRBD2. Germline CDR1 and CDR2: LNHNV and YYDKDF (reference sequence). The J segment lost 5 bases and the V segment lost 5 bases, leaving 7 bases of the junction unmatched. This CDR3 comprises 15 residues.

The genes are TRBV13 and TRBJ1-4, with D uncertain. Germline V lookup: CDR1 PRHDT, CDR2 FYEKMQ (reference sequence). V was cut by 1 base and J by 4 bases, with 10 bases left in between. The CDR3 contains 15 residues. For the CDR3, the DNA is TGTGCCAGCAGCTTAGCACAGACGATTAATGAAAAACTGTTTTTT. Its translation: CASSLAQTINEKLFF.

The sample holds one count of this clone. The CDR3 loop reads CAWTFQYTGKKVQETQYF. Written as DNA, the CDR3 is TGTGCCTGGACATTTCAGTATACGGGGAAAAAAGTCCAAGAGACCCAGTACTTC. The rearrangement links TRBV30 to TRBJ2-5, with D perhaps matching TRBD2 (5 bases). The germline V and J ends were trimmed by 4 bases and 1 base, with 25 bases remaining between them. Germline V gene data show CDR1 as GTSNPN and CDR2 as SVGIG (reference sequence). This CDR3 has 18 residues.

This chain links TRBV18 with TRBJ2-7; 10 nucleotides agree with TRBD2. CDR3 size: 17 residues. Trimming at V came to 3 bases and at J to 0 bases, leaving 8 bases not matched to a gene. Germline CDR1 KGHSH, CDR2 LQKENI. Here the CDR3 reads CASSPGLAAESSYEQYF. The CDR3 nucleotides read TGTGCCAGCTCACCCGGACTAGCGGCTGAAAGCTCCTACGAGCAGTACTTC. Combining the CDR3 with reference TRBV18 and TRBJ2-7 gives the whole variable domain NAGVMQNPRHLVRRRGQEARLRCSPMKGHSHVYWYRQLPEEGLKFMVYLQKENIIDESGMPKERFSAEFPKEGPSILRIQQVVRGDSAAYFCASSPGLAAESSYEQYFGPGTRLTVT.

CDR3 in DNA: TGTGCCAGCAGTTCAGGGGTCGGAAACACCATATATTTT. The encoded protein is CASSSGVGNTIYF. V usage is TRBV28 and J usage is TRBJ1-3; tentatively, D is TRBD1 (6 bases). The ends were cut back, 4 bases at V and 4 bases at J, with 8 bases in the middle. The length of the CDR3 is 13 residues. Germline CDR1 is MDHEN and CDR2 is SYDVKM.

The chain is built from TRBV11-2 and TRBJ1-4, with no clear D. V lost 5 bases to trimming and J lost 8 bases, with 15 bases between them. This CDR3 comprises 14 residues. From germline, CDR1 is SGHAT and CDR2 FQNNGV. CDR3 in amino acids: CASSHPGILEKLFF. The CDR3, as DNA: TGTGCCAGCAGCCACCCCGGGATTTTAGAAAAACTGTTTTTT.

This sequence joins TRBV4-1 and TRBJ1-5; D perhaps matches TRBD1 (6 bases). The germline gives CDR1 MGHRA, CDR2 YSYEKL. The CDR3 loop spans 15 amino acids. The V gene lost 0 bases and the J gene lost 3 bases, with 9 bases spanning the gap. CDR3 amino acids: CASSQDRQANQPQHF. CDR3 in DNA: TGCGCCAGCAGCCAAGACAGACAGGCCAATCAGCCCCAGCATTTT.

The chain carries TRBV5-5 and TRBJ2-7, with 7 bases that match TRBD2. The J segment lost 2 bases and the V segment lost 3 bases, leaving 2 bases of the junction unmatched. Germline values: CDR1 SGHKS, CDR2 YYEKEE (reference sequence). The CDR3 contains 13 residues. CDR3: CASSWGLTYEQYF. In nucleotides, the CDR3 is TGTGCCAGCAGCTGGGGACTAACCTACGAGCAGTACTTC.

The genes are TRBV29-1 and TRBJ2-2, with TRBD1 matching over 7 bases. Germline lookup yields CDR1 SQVTM and CDR2 ANQGSEA. V lost 5 bases to trimming and J lost 4 bases; unmatched junction nucleotides: 7. The CDR3 runs 14 residues. The CDR3 nucleotides are TGCAGCGTTATGGGACAGAGACGCACCGGGGAGCTGTTTTTT. It translates to CSVMGQRRTGELFF.